This entry describes one TCR beta chain. What it binds is not known. Germline assignment: CDR1 SGHDT and CDR2 YYEEEE. The V end lost 1 base, the J end lost 6 bases, and 7 bases lay between the germline ends. CDR3 length: 13 residues. The data belong to a study of vaccination effects on CD4 cells after COVID-19. The data were produced by immunoSEQ multiplex PCR, yet TCRdb's version contains in-frame clones alone and is incomplete. The sample records approximately 47,000 clones, about 70% being singletons. Isolating CD4+ T cells followed more than 9 days of culture. This sample comprised CD4+ T cells from PBMCs cultured without peptide, obtained before COVID-19 vaccination. V usage is TRBV5-6 and J usage is TRBJ2-2; tentatively, D is TRBD1 (6 bases). The sequence was obtained from a human donor who had a prior SARS-CoV-2 infection. CDR3 DNA sequence: TGTGCCAGCAGCTTGTACAGGGCCGGGGAGCTGTTTTTT. Protein: CASSLYRAGELFF.